This TCR beta chain was obtained from a study of human CD8 memory T cell subsets. Investigators built TCR beta libraries using UMI-labeled 5' RACE. TCRdb processed the 5' RACE reads again and assigns one entry to each CDR3 protein, with no DNA. The table for this sample gives about 18,000 distinct CDR3 sequences. A note on this clonotype: Its target is unknown.

This CDR3 contains 16 residues. Germline CDR1 and CDR2: MNHEY and SMNVEV (reference sequence). The study, taken as a whole, reports: Effector memory subsets were less diverse than the similarly diverse stem-like memory and precursor exhausted subsets. Sequencing was confined to T cell receptor beta chains in the study.

The source of this sequence is a human donor in good health. Source material: CD8+ T cells from PBMCs. The J gene is TRBJ2-5, the V gene TRBV27; as DNA is missing, the TRBD2 call by TCRdb cannot be tested. The CDR3 region is CASSLFGRGIQETQYF.